Below are 32 T cell receptor beta chains sequenced from a single sample in a study of cytomegalovirus exposure and HLA in healthy donors. Vbeta (60) and Jbeta (13) primers were used in the PCR. Using immunoSEQ multiplex PCR, the repertoire was profiled, and TCRdb retains in-frame clones only, with some absent. The data contain more than 95,000 clones, 78% of them seen just once; the ten biggest clones take up roughly 1.3%. What was sequenced was PBMCs. These receptors originate from a man aged 25 to 40 in good health and CMV-seronegative.

The chain couples TRBV5-1 to TRBJ1-5; 10 positions agree with TRBD1. The junction had 2 bases not matched to a gene; V was cut back by 3 bases and J by 5 bases. Germline loops: CDR1 SGHRS, CDR2 YFSETQ. The CDR3 has 14 residues. CDR3 bases: TGCGCCAGCAGCTGGACAGGGGGAGATCAGCCCCAGCATTTT. This codes for CASSWTGGDQPQHF.

The rearrangement links TRBV5-4 to TRBJ2-5, with 12 bases fitting TRBD2. This CDR3 is 18 amino acids long. The germline CDR1 and CDR2 sequences are SGHNT and YYREEE (reference sequence). Trimming at V came to 3 bases and at J to 1 base, leaving 10 bases not matched to a gene. The DNA for the CDR3 is TGTGCCAGCAGCTCCCGTTTCCAGACTAGCGGGGGCCAAGAGACCCAGTACTTC. Translation gives CASSSRFQTSGGQETQYF.

J is TRBJ1-1 and V is TRBV6-5; D not resolved. The ends were cut back, 4 bases at V and 3 bases at J, with 3 bases in the middle. The CDR3 is 11 residues long. Germline lookup yields CDR1 MNHEY and CDR2 SVGAGI. CDR3 sequence (DNA): TGTGCCAGCAGTTCGGACACTGAAGCTTTCTTT. The encoded protein is CASSSDTEAFF.

The rearrangement links TRBV6-5 to TRBJ1-6; possible D gene TRBD1, 6 bases. Germline V gene sequence: CDR1 MNHEY, CDR2 SVGAGI. The CDR3 covers 14 residues. Trimming took 6 bases from V and 4 from J, leaving 10 bases between them. As DNA, the CDR3 is TGTGCCAGCAGACCGACAGGTTATAATTCACCCCTCCACTTT. Translated: CASRPTGYNSPLHF.

J is TRBJ2-7 and V is TRBV27; 7 nucleotides align to TRBD1. J gave up 1 base and V 6 bases, and 12 bases lay outside the gene matches. Germline lookup yields CDR1 MNHEY and CDR2 SMNVEV (reference sequence). This CDR3 is built from 16 residues. As DNA, the CDR3 is TGTGCCAGCAGCCAGTTTGGCAGGGGGTTATCCTACGAGCAGTACTTC. Protein: CASSQFGRGLSYEQYF.

The chain links TRBV9 to TRBJ2-7; possible D gene TRBD2, 6 bases. Germline V gene sequence: CDR1 SGDLS, CDR2 YYNGEE. The CDR3 runs 15 residues. Trimming pared 6 bases from V and 0 bases from J, leaving 16 bases between. The CDR3 DNA follows: TGTGCCAGCAACCGAGGGACTCTCCCCTCCTACGAGCAGTACTTC. This sequence encodes CASNRGTLPSYEQYF.

The chain employs TRBV28 and TRBJ2-3; D is unresolved. The CDR3 extends over 12 amino acids. Trimming took 4 bases from V and 6 from J, leaving 8 bases between them. Germline V gene lookup returns CDR1 MDHEN and CDR2 SYDVKM. The CDR3 sequence: CASSSFRDTQYF. CDR3 DNA sequence: TGTGCCAGCAGTTCCTTTCGGGATACGCAGTATTTT.

Points on this clone: At one end the junction does not follow the germline gene, possibly because of a read error. The chain recombines TRBV30 with TRBJ1-3; possibly TRBD1 for D (6 bases). The CDR3 spans 15 residues. Germline CDR1 and CDR2: GTSNPN and SVGIG (reference sequence). In DNA form, the CDR3 reads TGTGCCTGGGGCCGAGGGCGGACAGCTGGGAACACCATATATTTT. Translation: CAWGRGRTAGNTIYF.

The CDR3 region is CASSLAAGTYEQYF. Written as DNA, the CDR3 is TGTGCCAGCAGCTTGGCAGCAGGGACCTACGAGCAGTACTTC. This chain joins TRBV5-6 and TRBJ2-7, with D possibly TRBD1 on 5 matching bases. Germline CDR1 reads SGHDT; CDR2 reads YYEEEE. The CDR3 loop spans 14 amino acids. Trimming removed 0 bases from V and 2 bases from J, with 9 bases in between.

This clone was detected once. The chain combines TRBV21-1 with TRBJ2-5; the tabulated D call, TRBD2, remains unverified against the DNA. TRBV21-1 is reported as a pseudogene. The CDR3 is 17 residues long. This chain's CDR3 is CASSKEKTSGTQETQYF. In nucleotides, the CDR3 is TGTGCCAGCAGCAAAGAGAAAACTAGCGGGACCCAAGAGACCCAGTACTTC.

This chain connects TRBV4-3 to TRBJ2-7; 9 bases map to TRBD2. The CDR3 is 14 amino acids. The J segment lost 4 bases and the V segment lost 4 bases, leaving 5 bases of the junction unmatched. From germline, CDR1 is LGHNA and CDR2 YSLEER. CDR3 in amino acids: CASSRGLATYEQYF. The CDR3 DNA reads as TGCGCCAGCAGCCGAGGACTAGCGACATACGAGCAGTACTTC.

The chain couples TRBV9 to TRBJ2-5; 8 nucleotides agree with TRBD2. The germline CDR1 and CDR2 sequences are SGDLS and YYNGEE. The CDR3 totals 13 residues. V gave up 6 bases and J gave up 5 bases; unmatched junction bases: 6. The CDR3 nucleotides are TGTGCCAGCACGGAGCGGGGGTTGGAGACCCAGTACTTC. It encodes CASTERGLETQYF.

The chain uses TRBV27 and TRBJ2-7, with 9 bases aligning to TRBD1. CDR3 length: 14 residues. CDR1 MNHEY and CDR2 SMNVEV come from the germline V gene (reference sequence). Losses at the gene ends were 5 bases for V and 3 bases for J; bases not matched to a gene: 5. In nucleotides, the CDR3 is TGTGCCAGCAGTGCGACAGGGGGTGGCTACGAGCAGTACTTC. Its protein is CASSATGGGYEQYF.

The rearrangement joins TRBV6-1 to TRBJ2-7; 8 bases map to TRBD1. The V gene end was trimmed by 0 bases and the J gene end by 12 bases; junction bases not matched to a gene: 7. Per germline, CDR1 MNHNS and CDR2 SASEGT. CDR3 length: 13 residues. This CDR3 is CASSEALAGGRYF. In DNA, the CDR3 is TGTGCCAGCAGTGAAGCTTTGGCAGGGGGCAGGTACTTC.

The V gene is TRBV10-1, the J gene TRBJ2-2; D is perhaps TRBD1 (6 bases). Trimming stripped 2 bases from V and 6 bases from J, with 10 bases between. This CDR3 spans 14 amino acids. Germline V gene sequence: CDR1 WNHNN, CDR2 SYGVQD (reference sequence). The CDR3 sequence: CASSERQASGELFF. The CDR3 DNA is TGCGCCAGCAGTGAGCGACAGGCCTCCGGGGAGCTGTTTTTT.

This clone was seen only once. This sequence joins TRBV7-6 and TRBJ2-5, with D possibly matching TRBD2 (6 bases). The CDR3 has 15 residues. Trimming left V 5 bases short and J 2 bases short, with 15 bases between. In germline, CDR1 is SGHVS, CDR2 FNYEAQ. The DNA for the CDR3 is TGTGCCAGCAGCCTACCGTCCGGGACTCAAGAGACCCAGTACTTC. It translates to CASSLPSGTQETQYF.

J is TRBJ2-1 and V is TRBV9, with D hard to call. The germline V gene has CDR1 SGDLS and CDR2 YYNGEE. This CDR3 spans 14 amino acids. Trimming left V 0 bases short and J 3 bases short, with 7 bases between. CDR3 residues: CASSVDDNYNEQFF. DNA of the CDR3: TGTGCCAGCAGCGTAGACGACAACTACAATGAGCAGTTCTTC.

The CDR3 here is CASSLGTGRAYEQYF. CDR3 coding DNA: TGCGCCAGCAGCTTGGGGACAGGGAGGGCCTACGAGCAGTACTTC. The chain has TRBV5-1 and TRBJ2-5; possibly TRBD1 for D (8 bases). The DNA matches TRBJ2-7 better at its end, which makes the J call doubtful. The germline V gene has CDR1 SGHRS and CDR2 YFSETQ. This CDR3 is 15 amino acids long.

This chain uses TRBV14 with TRBJ2-5; D is perhaps TRBD2 (5 bases). CDR1 and CDR2 from the germline V gene are SGHDN and FVKESK. Trimming cost V 0 bases and J 4 bases, with 12 bases left between them. The CDR3 is 15 residues long. CDR3 loop: CASSQDSSLRETQYF. The CDR3 DNA reads TGTGCCAGCAGCCAAGATTCTAGCTTGAGAGAGACCCAGTACTTC. The complete variable domain, with remaining parts taken from reference TRBV14 and TRBJ2-5, reads EAGVTQFPSHSVIEKGQTVTLRCDPISGHDNLYWYRRVMGKEIKFLLHFVKESKQDESGMPNNRFLAERTGGTYSTLKVQPAELEDSGVYFCASSQDSSLRETQYFGPGTRLLVL.

The chain uses TRBV19 and TRBJ1-1; TRBD1 is a possible D gene (6 bases). V lost 7 bases to trimming and J lost 7 bases, with 19 bases between them. This CDR3 has 14 amino acids. The germline V gene has CDR1 LNHDA and CDR2 SQIVND (reference sequence). This CDR3 is CASTGEWDNLEAFF. The CDR3 region has the DNA TGTGCCAGTACCGGAGAGTGGGACAACCTTGAAGCTTTCTTT.

CDR3 in amino acids: CASSHPGAPDTQYF. The CDR3 region has the DNA TGTGCCAGCTCTCACCCGGGAGCTCCAGATACGCAGTATTTT. The chain carries TRBV18 and TRBJ2-3; a weak D match, TRBD2 (6 bases). V was cut by 6 bases and J by 4 bases, with 14 bases left in between. The CDR3 runs 14 residues. Germline V CDR1 and CDR2: KGHSH, LQKENI.

This clone was observed a few times. This sequence joins TRBV12-5 and TRBJ1-1; 9 nucleotides agree with TRBD1. The germline gives CDR1 LGHNT, CDR2 FRNRAP. This CDR3 comprises 13 residues. V lost 6 bases to trimming and J lost 5 bases; unmatched junction nucleotides: 4. The CDR3 loop reads CASGRTGATEAFF. CDR3 sequence (DNA): TGTGCTAGTGGGAGGACAGGGGCAACTGAAGCTTTCTTT. Looking up the rest from reference TRBV12-5 and TRBJ1-1 gives the full variable domain: DARVTQTPRHKVTEMGQEVTMRCQPILGHNTVFWYRQTMMQGLELLAYFRNRAPLDDSGMPKDRFSAEMPDATLATLKIQPSEPRDSAVYFCASGRTGATEAFFGQGTRLTVV.

In this sample, this clone turned up a few times. This chain links TRBV29-1 with TRBJ1-1; 10 bases fit TRBD1. Germline V lookup: CDR1 SQVTM, CDR2 ANQGSEA. The CDR3 runs 14 residues. DNA of the CDR3: TGCAGTGCTGGGGACAGGGGTCGGAACACTGAAGCTTTCTTT. It encodes CSAGDRGRNTEAFF.

This clone occurred a few times. The chain employs TRBV10-1 and TRBJ2-2; 7 positions match TRBD2. Germline values: CDR1 WNHNN, CDR2 SYGVQD (reference sequence). Trimming took 0 bases from V and 1 from J; bases not matched to a gene: 8. This CDR3 has 18 amino acids. As DNA, the CDR3 is TGCGCCAGCAGTGAGTCTTACGGCGGGGGACGGAACACCGGGGAGCTGTTTTTT. It is translated as CASSESYGGGRNTGELFF.

This chain uses TRBV6-6 with TRBJ2-2; 8 bases are shared with TRBD1. This CDR3 comprises 15 residues. Germline trimming cut 5 bases from V and 7 bases from J; bases unmatched to any gene: 9. Germline V gene sequence: CDR1 MNHNY, CDR2 SVGAGI (reference sequence). The CDR3 nucleotides are TGTGCCAGCAGTGCTAACAGGGGGGTGGGCGGGGAGCTGTTTTTT. Translated, it gives CASSANRGVGGELFF.

The chain combines TRBV7-2 with TRBJ1-1; 7 bases are a match to TRBD1. The V segment lost 0 bases and the J segment 3 bases; nucleotides outside the gene matches: 4. Germline lookup yields CDR1 SGHTA and CDR2 FQGNSA. This CDR3 spans 15 amino acids. The CDR3 here is CASSLAPGGDTEAFF. The CDR3, as DNA: TGTGCCAGCAGCTTAGCTCCAGGGGGAGACACTGAAGCTTTCTTT.

CDR3 loop: CAWSVRGSWTNEKLFF. The CDR3 DNA is TGTGCCTGGAGTGTCCGTGGGAGTTGGACTAATGAAAAACTGTTTTTT. The chain has TRBV30 and TRBJ1-4; D remains unclear. The V and J ends lost 0 bases and 2 bases respectively, with 13 bases between them. This CDR3 contains 16 residues. The V gene's germline CDR1 is GTSNPN and CDR2 SVGIG (reference sequence).

This clone was observed a handful of times. The genes are TRBV29-1 and TRBJ2-7; 7 nucleotides agree with TRBD1. V lost 6 bases, J lost 0 bases, and 8 bases stayed unmatched. Germline V lookup: CDR1 SQVTM, CDR2 ANQGSEA. The CDR3 runs 14 residues. The CDR3 region has the DNA TGCAGCGTCGATTCCGGGACAGCCTCCTACGAGCAGTACTTC. Its protein is CSVDSGTASYEQYF.

This chain connects TRBV2 to TRBJ2-1; 15 bases agree with TRBD2. The junction had 3 bases not matched to a gene; V was cut back by 4 bases and J by 2 bases. This CDR3 contains 17 residues. In germline, CDR1 is SNHLY, CDR2 FYNNEI. This CDR3 reads CASSGGLAGGAYNEQFF. The CDR3, as DNA: TGTGCCAGCAGTGGAGGACTAGCGGGAGGGGCCTACAATGAGCAGTTCTTC. Variable domain in full (rest from reference TRBV2 and TRBJ2-1): EPEVTQTPSHQVTQMGQEVILRCVPISNHLYFYWYRQILGQKVEFLVSFYNNEISEKSEIFDDQFSVERPDGSNFTLKIRSTKLEDSAMYFCASSGGLAGGAYNEQFFGPGTRLTVL.

The V gene is TRBV7-8, the J gene TRBJ2-1; 8 bases match TRBD1. CDR1 and CDR2 from the germline V gene are SGHVS and FQNEAQ. The CDR3 has 19 residues. Trimming cost V 1 base and J 0 bases; bases outside gene matches: 11. The CDR3 coding sequence is TGTGCCAGCAGCTTAGTCAGGGGGCGTTCTAGCCGCTCCTACAATGAGCAGTTCTTC. Protein sequence: CASSLVRGRSSRSYNEQFF.

V and J are TRBV19 and TRBJ1-2, with a tentative D call TRBD1 (6 bases). This CDR3 is 15 amino acids long. The germline CDR1 and CDR2 sequences are LNHDA and SQIVND (reference sequence). Trimming removed 7 bases at V and 2 bases at J, with 17 bases between. The CDR3 region is CASKKSGDRNYGYTF. Here the CDR3 DNA reads TGTGCCAGTAAGAAGAGTGGTGACAGGAACTATGGCTACACCTTC.

The sample holds a few counts of this clone. The chain uses TRBV5-1 and TRBJ2-7; D unresolved. The CDR3 length is 16 residues. V lost 5 bases, J lost 2 bases, and 20 bases lay in between. From germline, CDR1 is SGHRS and CDR2 YFSETQ. The chain's CDR3 is CASSQGEAVSPYEQYF. The CDR3 DNA reads TGCGCCAGCAGTCAAGGAGAGGCAGTGTCCCCCTACGAGCAGTACTTC.